The 8 T cell receptor beta chains given below trace back to one sample, sequenced in a study of T cells in Graves' hyperthyroidism and ophthalmopathy. RNA transcripts were the template for amplifying TCR beta CDR3 regions. The HTBI primer set drove a first-round RT-PCR of the TCR CDR3. From the multiplex PCR reads, TCRdb called clonotypes with MiXCR, one entry per CDR3 protein. Seen here are 89,000 or so distinct CDR3 sequences, approximately 40% observed once, and the top ten hold roughly 10%. The sequenced sample was peripheral blood or thyroid tissue (not recorded which). The receptors here all came from a woman in her 30s with Graves' hyperthyroidism.

This clonotype was seen a few times. The J gene is TRBJ1-2, the V gene TRBV7-9, with D unclear. Trimming took 5 bases from V and 6 from J, leaving 7 bases between them. CDR3 size: 11 residues. From germline, CDR1 is SEHNR and CDR2 FQNEAQ (reference sequence). The CDR3 sequence is CASSRLDGYTF. In nucleotides, the CDR3 is TGTGCCAGCAGCCGCTTGGATGGCTACACCTTC.

The rearrangement links TRBV25-1 to TRBJ1-1; 7 nucleotides align to TRBD1. V was pared by 7 bases and J by 8 bases, with 4 bases of the junction left unmatched. CDR1 is MGHDK and CDR2 is SYGVNS in the germline V gene. This CDR3 region has 11 residues. The chain's CDR3 is CASIDRAEAFF. In DNA form, the CDR3 reads TGTGCCAGCATCGACAGGGCAGAAGCTTTCTTT.

The chain links TRBV9 to TRBJ2-7, with D possibly being TRBD1 or TRBD2 (5 bases each). With 0 bases removed from V and 7 bases from J, the gap between germline ends came to 17 bases. Germline CDR1 SGDLS, CDR2 YYNGEE. This CDR3 has 15 residues. CDR3 sequence: CASSVGGTRVGEQYF. The CDR3 DNA reads TGTGCCAGCAGCGTAGGGGGGACGAGGGTCGGGGAGCAGTACTTC.

Many counts were recorded for this clonotype. The chain couples TRBV7-9 to TRBJ1-4, with a tentative D call TRBD1 (6 bases). Germline V lookup: CDR1 SEHNR, CDR2 FQNEAQ (reference sequence). V was trimmed by 3 bases and J by 3 bases, leaving 14 bases between them. The CDR3 runs 16 residues. CDR3 bases: TGTGCCAGCAGCTTGGGCAGGGGATCGGCTAATGAAAAACTGTTTTTT. Its protein is CASSLGRGSANEKLFF.

As for this clonotype: The junction and the germline gene differ at one end; a read error may be behind it. The chain combines TRBV3-1 with TRBJ1-3; 9 nucleotides agree with TRBD1. CDR1 and CDR2 from the germline V gene are LGHDT and YNNKEL (reference sequence). This CDR3 region has 15 residues. CDR3 residues: CASSQGQGPGDTIYF. The CDR3 nucleotides read TGTGCCAGCAGCCAGGGACAGGGACCTGGAGACACCATATATTTT.

Worth noting for this clonotype: With a much larger clone just one base away, this may be a read error. V gene TRBV5-1 combines with J gene TRBJ1-5; D is perhaps TRBD1 (5 bases). There are 16 residues in the CDR3. Per the germline V gene, CDR1 is SGHRS and CDR2 is YFSETQ. Trimming shortened V by 4 bases and J by 1 base, and 15 bases separated the two germline ends. CDR3 nucleotide sequence: TGCGCCAGCAGCCCGAGCGGGTGGGGCAGCAATCAGCCCCAGCATTTT. Protein product: CASSPSGWGSNQPQHF.

J is TRBJ2-3 and V is TRBV9; a possible D gene is TRBD2 (7 bases). The CDR3 spans 16 residues. Germline lookup yields CDR1 SGDLS and CDR2 YYNGEE. The V end lost 4 bases, the J end lost 2 bases, and 17 bases lay between the germline ends. CDR3 protein: CASSSMGGAPTDTQYF. In DNA form, the CDR3 reads TGTGCCAGCAGCTCAATGGGGGGGGCGCCCACAGATACGCAGTATTTT.

This clonotype was counted many times. CDR3 in amino acids: CASSRGRNTGNTIYF. The CDR3 nucleotides read TGTGCCAGCAGCAGAGGCAGGAACACTGGAAACACCATATATTTT. The chain is built from TRBV7-9 and TRBJ1-3, with D uncertain. The CDR3 spans 15 residues. V was clipped by 5 bases and J by 2 bases, with 13 bases between them. CDR1 and CDR2 (germline): SEHNR, FQNEAQ (reference sequence).